This T cell receptor (beta chain) was observed in a study of Tregs in tolerant kidney transplant recipients. Study information: Related graft donors supplied nonmyeloablative bone marrow transplants, and mixed chimerism was transient.

Study-wide results and caveats: Expanding Tregs on activated donor B cells appeared to best identify donor-specific TCRbeta clones.

A remark on this clone: What it recognizes is unknown. The read terminates 3 residues before the CDR3 end, so the remaining end is supplied by the germline J gene.

TCRdb's copy holds only in-frame clones and misses some; the assay was immunoSEQ multiplex PCR. The sample has roughly 48,000 clones. The CDR3 extends over 13 amino acids. V lost 4 bases and J lost 3; bases outside the gene matches: 3. Germline loops: CDR1 DFQATT, CDR2 SNEGSKA (reference sequence). Sequenced material: CD4+ T cells from blood, taken before the transplant. The receptor's source is a human donor who received a combined kidney and bone marrow transplant. The chain carries TRBV20-1 and TRBJ2-7; 10 nucleotides agree with TRBD2. CDR3 bases read: TGCAGTGCTACTAGCGGGAGTCTCTACGAG. Translation: CSATSGSLYE. The whole CDR3 region reads CSATSGSLYEQYF.